Listed here is a single T cell receptor beta chain. No cognate antigen has been identified for it. One base away there is no much larger clone; base qualities are not given. Its CDR3 holds 15 amino acids, cysteine through phenylalanine. Only the CDR3 DNA is retained, 45 bases long and in frame from the first base. Between the V and J ends, shortened by 5 bases and 3 bases respectively, the junction contains 14 bases. The germline V gene (reference sequence) yields MNHEY for CDR1 and SMNVEV for CDR2. These data come from a study of blood T cell repertoires in COVID-19 (dated by TCRdb to 2020 to 2021). Background on the whole study: Samples covering the acute and convalescent phases of COVID-19 were provided by collaborators in the United States, Italy and Spain. The prospective study material was composed of cDNA or gDNA derived from T cells, B-cell-depleted T cells, or PBMCs. The dataset comprised deeply sampled blood TCRbeta repertoires from subjects exposed to, actively infected with, or recovered from COVID-19. A freely available public database, intended as a resource for researchers studying the immune response to SARS-CoV-2, is where the repertoires were released. The samples were drawn from the first 160 participants of the ongoing ImmuneRACE study and from some 1,300 subjects provided by 6 global collaborators. The sample metadata nearly always contained a de-identified subject ID, COVID-19 status, age in years and sex. Where available, HLA class I and class II types were taken from metadata supplied by the sample provider and were not determined by assay-based typing. The study at large found these results: How much clinical and demographic metadata was included differed by source and by participant, and the metadata was provided uncurated.

TCRbeta CDR3 regions were amplified from genomic DNA by means of the immunoSEQ Assay, a bias-controlled multiplex PCR. The authors' pipeline ran thus. The number of nucleated cells in each sample was estimated from the amplification of reference gene primers within the assay. Sequence reads were collapsed and filtered to measure the absolute abundance of every unique TCRbeta CDR3 rearrangement. Productive Simpson clonality was computed per sample as the square root of Simpson's diversity index over productive rearrangements. TCRdb mirrors the immuneACCESS table, restricted to in-frame sequences. Some clones are absent from its copies; in checked studies, under half trace to an unresolved V gene, and the reason for the others is unknown. V, J and clone size were drawn from that table, and D and trimming were deduced from the DNA. For this sample the table gives roughly 160,000 clones, of which roughly 84% were detected only once. The biggest ten clones account for about a tenth of the sample.

The collaborating institutions used their own protocols to collect whole blood in K2EDTA tubes. For TCRbeta analysis, collaborator samples were shipped as frozen whole blood, as isolated PBMCs, or as DNA extracted from either sample type. This TCR was sampled from a man between 65 and 85 years old with active or convalescent COVID-19. Specimen: peripheral blood. The rearranged segments are TRBV27 and TRBJ1-5, with the D segment identity uncertain. At the DNA level, the sequence is TGTGCCAGCAGTCCCCATGGAGGGTTCAATCAGCCCCAGCATTTT. The encoded protein is CASSPHGGFNQPQHF.